The entry below describes one T cell receptor (beta chain). This entry is derived from a study of control samples from healthy donors and cancer patients. Sequenced by immunoSEQ multiplex PCR; TCRdb stores in-frame clones only, minus some. Of some 79,000 clones in the sample, roughly 93% were seen once. Trimming removed 5 bases at V and 4 bases at J, with 12 bases between. CDR1 is LNHDA, CDR2 SQIVND, per germline (reference sequence). The CDR3 has 14 amino acids. The chain carries TRBV19 and TRBJ1-5, with D tentatively TRBD1 (6 bases). The sequencing input was PBMCs. The source of this sequence is a woman between 40 and 55 years old with lung cancer. The CDR3 spells CASSFLGGNQPQHF. Written as DNA, the CDR3 is TGTGCCAGTAGTTTTTTAGGGGGTAATCAGCCCCAGCATTTT.